What follows describes a single T cell receptor (beta chain). As yet, its antigen is unknown. Assay: immunoSEQ multiplex PCR; the TCRdb copy retains only in-frame clones and omits some. The profile shows roughly 2 million clones, 95% of them singletons. The sample comes from a study of shared clonotypes between healthy human individuals. Study results and caveats: Compared with memory subsets, naive subsets generally had larger estimated richness.

CDR3 length: 14 residues. Germline CDR1 reads SQVTM; CDR2 reads ANQGSEA. V was shortened by 7 bases and J by 1 base, with 16 bases between the two germline ends. The chain uses TRBV29-1 and TRBJ1-1, with D unresolved. Sequenced input: naive CD4+ T cells sorted from blood. Subset here: CD45RA+ positively selected. The receptor's source is a man aged 18 to 30 in good health. The CDR3 sequence is CSADGRTANTEAFF. The CDR3 DNA reads as TGCAGCGCAGATGGGAGGACGGCGAACACTGAAGCTTTCTTT.